This T cell receptor (beta chain) derives from a study of blood T cell repertoires in COVID-19. Study overall: COVID-19 samples collected from the United States, Italy and Spain covered acute and convalescent phases.

Authors' processing steps: Estimation of nucleated cell counts relied on the amplification of reference gene primers. Profiling relied on immunoSEQ multiplex PCR, and the TCRdb table lists in-frame clones only, not all of them. The DNA was the basis for D and trimming; V, J and clone size are from that table. The sample shows approximately 180,000 clones, 85% to 90% of them seen only once. Participants came from 20 to 25 US areas, aged roughly 18 to 89 years. Participant reports of clinical history set cohort assignment. CDR1 is SGHRS, CDR2 YFSETQ, per germline. V lost 5 bases and J 2 bases, leaving 18 bases between the germline ends. This CDR3 has 16 residues.

The chain is built from TRBV5-1 and TRBJ2-3, with D tentatively TRBD2 (6 bases). The sequenced sample consisted of PBMCs or T cells enriched from blood (not recorded which). The sequence came from a woman aged 40 to 50 with acute COVID-19. The CDR3 nucleotides read TGCGCCAGCAGTTTTGGAGGGCGAGAATTCACAGATACGCAGTATTTT. The encoded protein is CASSFGGREFTDTQYF.